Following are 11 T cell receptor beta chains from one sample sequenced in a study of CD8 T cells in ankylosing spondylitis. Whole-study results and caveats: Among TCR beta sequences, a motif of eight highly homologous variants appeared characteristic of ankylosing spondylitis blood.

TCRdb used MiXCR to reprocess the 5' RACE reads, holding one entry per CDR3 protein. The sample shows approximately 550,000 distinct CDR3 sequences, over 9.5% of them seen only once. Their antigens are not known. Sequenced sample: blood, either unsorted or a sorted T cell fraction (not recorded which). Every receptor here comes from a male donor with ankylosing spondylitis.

CDR3 coding DNA: TGTGCCAGCAGTTTTCAGTCGAACTGGCCCGAAGCTTTCTTT. It translates to CASSFQSNWPEAFF. V gene TRBV27 combines with J gene TRBJ1-1; D gene ambiguous. Trimming pared 3 bases from V and 8 bases from J, leaving 16 bases between. This CDR3 has 14 amino acids. Germline CDR1 and CDR2: MNHEY and SMNVEV (reference sequence).

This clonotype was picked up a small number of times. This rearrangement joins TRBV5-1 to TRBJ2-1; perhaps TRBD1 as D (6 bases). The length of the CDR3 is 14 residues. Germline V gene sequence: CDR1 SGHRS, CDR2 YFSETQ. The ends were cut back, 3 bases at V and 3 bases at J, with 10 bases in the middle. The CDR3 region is CASSSQGIYNEQFF. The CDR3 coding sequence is TGCGCCAGCAGCTCCCAGGGGATCTACAATGAGCAGTTCTTC.

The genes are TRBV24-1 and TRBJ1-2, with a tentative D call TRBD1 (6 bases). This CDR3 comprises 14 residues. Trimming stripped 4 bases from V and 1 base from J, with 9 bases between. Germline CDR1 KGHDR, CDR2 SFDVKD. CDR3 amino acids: CATSDQGFNYGYTF. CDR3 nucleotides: TGTGCCACCAGTGACCAGGGGTTTAACTATGGCTACACCTTC.

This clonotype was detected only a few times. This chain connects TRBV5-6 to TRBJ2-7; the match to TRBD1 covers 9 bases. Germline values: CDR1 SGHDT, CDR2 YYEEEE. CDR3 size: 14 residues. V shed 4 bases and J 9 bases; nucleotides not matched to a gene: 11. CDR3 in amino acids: CASSGGQGYVGQYF. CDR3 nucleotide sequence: TGTGCCAGCAGCGGGGGACAGGGCTACGTAGGGCAGTACTTC.

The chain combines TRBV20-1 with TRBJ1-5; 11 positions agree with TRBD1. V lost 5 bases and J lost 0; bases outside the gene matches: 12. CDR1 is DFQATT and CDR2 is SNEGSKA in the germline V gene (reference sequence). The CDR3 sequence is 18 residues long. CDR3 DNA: TGCAGTGCTCGAACCGGGACAGGGGGAGTGTATAGCAATCAGCCCCAGCATTTT. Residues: CSARTGTGGVYSNQPQHF.

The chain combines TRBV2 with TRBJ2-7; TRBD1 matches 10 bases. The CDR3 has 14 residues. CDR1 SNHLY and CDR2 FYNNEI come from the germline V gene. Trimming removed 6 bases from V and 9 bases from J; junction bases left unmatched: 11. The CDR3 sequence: CASRGRTGGAGQYF. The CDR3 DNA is TGTGCCAGCAGGGGAAGGACAGGGGGAGCAGGGCAGTACTTC. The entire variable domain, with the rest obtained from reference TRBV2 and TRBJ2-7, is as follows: EPEVTQTPSHQVTQMGQEVILRCVPISNHLYFYWYRQILGQKVEFLVSFYNNEISEKSEIFDDQFSVERPDGSNFTLKIRSTKLEDSAMYFCASRGRTGGAGQYFGPGTRLTVT.

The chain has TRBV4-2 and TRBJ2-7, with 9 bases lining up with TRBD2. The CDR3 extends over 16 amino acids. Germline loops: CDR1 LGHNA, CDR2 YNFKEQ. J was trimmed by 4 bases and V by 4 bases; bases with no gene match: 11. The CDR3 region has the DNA TGTGCCAGCAGCCGTCAACTAGCGGGTGGGCAATACGAGCAGTACTTC. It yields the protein CASSRQLAGGQYEQYF.

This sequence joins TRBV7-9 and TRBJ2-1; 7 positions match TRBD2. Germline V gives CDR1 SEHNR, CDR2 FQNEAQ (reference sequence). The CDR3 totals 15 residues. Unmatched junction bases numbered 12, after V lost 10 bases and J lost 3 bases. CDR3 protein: CATWRRERDYNEQFF. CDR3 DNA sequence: TGTGCCACCTGGAGGCGTGAGCGGGACTACAATGAGCAGTTCTTC.

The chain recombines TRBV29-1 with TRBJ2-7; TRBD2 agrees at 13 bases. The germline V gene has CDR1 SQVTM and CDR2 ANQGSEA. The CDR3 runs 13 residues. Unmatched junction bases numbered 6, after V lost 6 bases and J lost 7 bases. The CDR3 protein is CSVWTSGSGEQYF. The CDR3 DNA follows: TGCAGCGTCTGGACTAGCGGGAGTGGTGAGCAGTACTTC.

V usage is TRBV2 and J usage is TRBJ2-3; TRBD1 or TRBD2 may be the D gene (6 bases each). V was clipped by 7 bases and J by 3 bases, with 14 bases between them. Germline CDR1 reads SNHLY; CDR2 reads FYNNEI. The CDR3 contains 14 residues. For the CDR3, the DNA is TGTGCCAGCAAAACCAGGGGAGGTACAGATACGCAGTATTTT. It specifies CASKTRGGTDTQYF. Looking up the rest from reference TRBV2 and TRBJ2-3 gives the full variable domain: EPEVTQTPSHQVTQMGQEVILRCVPISNHLYFYWYRQILGQKVEFLVSFYNNEISEKSEIFDDQFSVERPDGSNFTLKIRSTKLEDSAMYFCASKTRGGTDTQYFGPGTRLTVL.

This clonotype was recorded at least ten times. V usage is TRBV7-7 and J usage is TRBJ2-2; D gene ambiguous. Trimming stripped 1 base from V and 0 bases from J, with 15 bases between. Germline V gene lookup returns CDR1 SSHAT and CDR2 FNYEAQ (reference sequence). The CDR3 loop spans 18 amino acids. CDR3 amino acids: CASSLENLLMPNTGELFF. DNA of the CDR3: TGTGCCAGCAGCTTAGAGAACTTACTGATGCCGAACACCGGGGAGCTGTTTTTT.